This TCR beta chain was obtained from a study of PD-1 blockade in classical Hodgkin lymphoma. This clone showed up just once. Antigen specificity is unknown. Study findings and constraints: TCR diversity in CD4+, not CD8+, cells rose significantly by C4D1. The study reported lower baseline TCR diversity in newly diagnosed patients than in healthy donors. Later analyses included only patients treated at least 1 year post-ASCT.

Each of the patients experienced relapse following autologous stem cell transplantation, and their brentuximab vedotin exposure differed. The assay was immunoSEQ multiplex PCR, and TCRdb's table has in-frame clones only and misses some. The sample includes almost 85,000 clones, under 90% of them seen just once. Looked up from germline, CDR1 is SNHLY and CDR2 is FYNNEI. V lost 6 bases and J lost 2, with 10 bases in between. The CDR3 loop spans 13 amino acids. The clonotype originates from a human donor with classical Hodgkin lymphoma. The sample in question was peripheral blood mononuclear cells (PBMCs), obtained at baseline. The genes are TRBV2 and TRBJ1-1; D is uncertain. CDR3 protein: CASRMDGNTEAFF. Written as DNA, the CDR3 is TGTGCCAGCAGGATGGACGGAAACACTGAAGCTTTCTTT.